This T cell receptor beta chain was identified during a study of OX40 agonist ivuxolimab in advanced cancers. Findings and caveats of the study: Antigen targets of the expanded peripheral T cells went undetermined. Low normalized T-cell clonal expansion was additionally recorded for some nonresponders.

A word on this clone: Its antigen is as yet unknown.

Data came from immunoSEQ multiplex PCR; TCRdb stores just in-frame clones and leaves some out. Of almost 50,000 clones in the sample, about 86% are singletons; the top ten hold around 1.6%. V dropped 2 bases and J dropped 0 bases, with 19 bases sitting between them. CDR1 and CDR2 (germline): SGHTA, FQGNSA. The length of the CDR3 is 18 residues. The source of this sequence is an adult with an advanced solid tumor such as melanoma, head and neck, liver or kidney cancer. The V gene is TRBV7-2, the J gene TRBJ1-1; no firm D call. The sequences come from CD4+ or CD8+ T cells sorted from blood, collected in a trial of the OX40 agonist ivuxolimab. The CDR3 is CASSLSRITAPMNTEAFF. The DNA of the CDR3 is TGTGCCAGCAGCTTATCGAGGATAACAGCACCCATGAACACTGAAGCTTTCTTT.